This T cell receptor beta chain comes out of a study of blood T cell repertoires in COVID-19 (dated by TCRdb to between 2020 and 2021). Looking at the study overall: The collaborator samples originated in the United States, Italy and Spain and spanned the acute and convalescent phases of COVID-19. The prospective study material was composed of cDNA or gDNA derived from T cells, B-cell-depleted T cells, or PBMCs. A freely available public database, intended as a resource for researchers studying the immune response to SARS-CoV-2, is where the repertoires were released. A de-identified subject ID, COVID-19 status, age in years and sex were almost always included in the sample metadata. Samples were obtained from the ongoing ImmuneRACE study (first 160 participants) and from some 1,200 subjects provided by 6 global collaborators. The dataset comprised deeply sampled blood TCRbeta repertoires from subjects exposed to, actively infected with, or recovered from COVID-19. Where available, HLA class I and class II types were obtained from metadata supplied by the sample provider rather than from assay-based typing. Overall results and qualifications from the work: Clinical and demographic metadata were provided uncurated, with the amount varying by source and participant.

Worth noting for this clone: Its antigen target is currently unknown. Base qualities are not at hand, and no much larger clone is one base apart.

The CDR3, from cysteine to phenylalanine, totals 14 residues. This entry keeps only the CDR3 DNA: 42 bases, framed from base 1. According to the germline V gene (reference sequence), CDR1 reads MNHEY and CDR2 reads SMNVEV. TCRbeta CDR3 regions were amplified from genomic DNA using the immunoSEQ Assay, a bias-controlled multiplex PCR. The authors processed their data as follows. The number of nucleated cells in each sample was estimated from the amplification of reference gene primers within the assay. To quantify the absolute abundance of each unique TCRbeta CDR3 rearrangement, sequence reads were collapsed and filtered. For each sample, productive Simpson clonality was calculated by taking the square root of Simpson's diversity index across productive rearrangements. The clones in this table, taken by TCRdb from immuneACCESS, are in-frame only. Not every clone is retained; where verified, under half of the shortfall comes from an unresolved V gene, and the cause of the rest is unknown. D and trimming come from the DNA, and the V and J calls and clone size come from that table. A total of around 220,000 clones appear in this sample, over 75% of them only once. The ten largest account for 2% to 2.5% of the sample.

A second Seattle source provided samples from volunteer blood donors who had recovered from COVID-19. Collaborating institutions collected whole blood in K2EDTA tubes following their own protocols. For TCRbeta analysis, collaborators shipped samples in one of three forms: frozen whole blood, isolated PBMCs, or DNA extracted from either of those sample types. Sequencing was performed on peripheral blood. The receptor was isolated from a middle-aged woman who had recovered from COVID-19. In this chain, TRBV27 is recombined with TRBJ2-1; TRBD2 agrees with 13 junctional bases. The DNA is TGTGGGACTAGCGGGAGTTCAACCTACAATGAGCAGTTCTTC. This yields the protein CGTSGSSTYNEQFF.